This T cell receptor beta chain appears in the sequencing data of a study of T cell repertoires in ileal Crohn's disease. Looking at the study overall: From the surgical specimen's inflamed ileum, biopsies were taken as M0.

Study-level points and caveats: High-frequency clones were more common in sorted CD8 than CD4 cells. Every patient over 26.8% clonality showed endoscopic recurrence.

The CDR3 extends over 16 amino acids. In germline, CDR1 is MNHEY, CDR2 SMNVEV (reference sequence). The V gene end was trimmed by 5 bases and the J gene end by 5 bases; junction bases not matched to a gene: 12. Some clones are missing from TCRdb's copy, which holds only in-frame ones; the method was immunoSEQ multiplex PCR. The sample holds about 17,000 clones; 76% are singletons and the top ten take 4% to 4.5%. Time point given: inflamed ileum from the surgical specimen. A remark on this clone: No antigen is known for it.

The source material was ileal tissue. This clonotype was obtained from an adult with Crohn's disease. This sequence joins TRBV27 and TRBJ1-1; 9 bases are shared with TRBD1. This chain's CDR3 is CASSPRTGAQGTEAFF. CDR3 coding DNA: TGTGCCAGCAGTCCACGGACAGGGGCCCAAGGAACTGAAGCTTTCTTT.